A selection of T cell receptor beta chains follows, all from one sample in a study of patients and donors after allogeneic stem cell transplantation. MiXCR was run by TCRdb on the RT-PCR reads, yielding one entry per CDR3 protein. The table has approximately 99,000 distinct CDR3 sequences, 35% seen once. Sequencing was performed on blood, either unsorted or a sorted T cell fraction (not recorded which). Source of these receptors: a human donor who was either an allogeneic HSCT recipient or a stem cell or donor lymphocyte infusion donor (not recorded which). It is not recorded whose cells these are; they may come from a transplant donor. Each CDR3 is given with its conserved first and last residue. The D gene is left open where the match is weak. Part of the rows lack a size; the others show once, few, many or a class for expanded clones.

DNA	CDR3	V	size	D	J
TGCAGTGCGCACGCTACCACAGGGTCGGGCACTGAAGCTTTCTTT	CSAHATTGSGTEAFF	TRBV20-1	.	.	TRBJ1-1
TGCAGTGCCCGCGGGACTAACTACAATGAGCAGTTCTTC	CSARGTNYNEQFF	TRBV20-1	few	TRBD2	TRBJ2-1
TGCAGCGCTCAGGGAAATGAGCAGTTCTTC	CSAQGNEQFF	TRBV29-1	few	.	TRBJ2-1
TGTGCCAGCAGTCAGACCGGCGGGCCCCACGAGCAGTACTTC	CASSQTGGPHEQYF	TRBV6-6	.	.	TRBJ2-7
TGCAGTGCTAGTGGCCTCACAGGGCCTCGTCCCTACGAGCAGTACTTC	CSASGLTGPRPYEQYF	TRBV20-1	.	.	TRBJ2-7
TGTGCCAGCAGTTCCAGGGGGTGGTCACCCCTCCACTTT	CASSSRGWSPLHF	TRBV6-6	few	TRBD1	TRBJ1-6
TGTGCCAGCAGGCCTACCAAGTCTACTAGAAACACCATATATTTT	CASRPTKSTRNTIYF	TRBV28	.	.	TRBJ1-3
TGCGCCACCTTTGGAGACGGCCCGGTCTACAATGAGCAGTTCTTC	CATFGDGPVYNEQFF	TRBV5-1	few	.	TRBJ2-1
TGTGCCAGCAGCTTCCACGGGAACACTGAAGCTTTCTTT	CASSFHGNTEAFF	TRBV7-9	.	.	TRBJ1-1
TGCGCCAGCAGCCCCCGAGGGCTAGCGGATGAGCAGTTCTTC	CASSPRGLADEQFF	TRBV4-3	few	TRBD2	TRBJ2-1
TGTGCCAGCAGTTCCCGCAGGGTGCAGGGGACTGAAGCTTTCTTT	CASSSRRVQGTEAFF	TRBV12-3/TRBV12-4	many	.	TRBJ1-1
TGCGCCAGCAGTGAGGATCGGGTTAGCACAGATACGCAGTATTTT	CASSEDRVSTDTQYF	TRBV10-2	few	.	TRBJ2-3
TGTGCCAGCAGCCAAGTCGCCATGGAGATCCCTGGGGCCAACGTCCTGACTTTC	CASSQVAMEIPGANVLTF	TRBV4-2	few	.	TRBJ2-6
TGCGCCAGCAGCCAAGAATGGTTTGGCGTTACCTACAATGAGCAGTTCTTC	CASSQEWFGVTYNEQFF	TRBV4-3	few	.	TRBJ2-1
TGTGCCCTGAAGGGCAGGACCCTAGCCAAAAACATTCAGTACTTC	CALKGRTLAKNIQYF	TRBV21-1	.	.	TRBJ2-4
TGTGCCAGCAGTTTCGCGGGACAGGCTTCCTACGAGCAGTACTTC	CASSFAGQASYEQYF	TRBV28	few	TRBD1	TRBJ2-7
TGCAGTGCTGCCCACTCCAGGGACACTGAAGCTTTCTTT	CSAAHSRDTEAFF	TRBV20-1	few	.	TRBJ1-1
TGTGCCAGCAGTTACACAATGGACAGCTTAAGCTCCTATAATTCACCCCTCCACTTT	CASSYTMDSLSSYNSPLHF	TRBV6-5	few	.	TRBJ1-6
TGCAGCTCCCTTCCAGGGGAGGGGACTGAAGCTTTCTTT	CSSLPGEGTEAFF	TRBV29-1	.	.	TRBJ1-1
TGTGCCACCAAGCGGACTAGCGATTACACCGGGGAGCTGTTTTTT	CATKRTSDYTGELFF	TRBV6-2/TRBV6-3	few	TRBD2	TRBJ2-2
TGTGCCAGCAGTGTAAGGGTGTTCAGGGGGAGAGGTGAGCAGTTCTTC	CASSVRVFRGRGEQFF	TRBV27	.	TRBD1	TRBJ2-1
TGTGCCAGCAGTTCCCTAGCGGGAGGGCCTCAGTACTTC	CASSSLAGGPQYF	TRBV6-2/TRBV6-3	once	TRBD2	TRBJ2-4
TGTGCCAGCAGTGACATAACGACGGACCTCGAGCAGTACTTC	CASSDITTDLEQYF	TRBV2	few	.	TRBJ2-7
TGTGCCAGCAGCTGGGGACAGGCCGATTGGTATGAGCAGTTCTTC	CASSWGQADWYEQFF	TRBV11-2	.	TRBD1	TRBJ2-1
TGCAGCGTTCTAGCGGGATTTAATGAGCAGTTCTTC	CSVLAGFNEQFF	TRBV29-1	.	TRBD2	TRBJ2-1
TGTGCCATCAGTGAGGGTACCTACGAGCAGTACTTC	CAISEGTYEQYF	TRBV10-3	.	.	TRBJ2-7
TGTGCCACCAGTGGGACAGGGATCACTGAAGCTTTCTTT	CATSGTGITEAFF	TRBV24-1	.	TRBD1	TRBJ1-1
TGTGCCAGCAGTTACTCGATCCTTGACAATGAGCAGTTCTTC	CASSYSILDNEQFF	TRBV6-2/TRBV6-3	few	.	TRBJ2-1
TGTGCCACCAGTACAGGGGTAGAGACCCAGTACTTC	CATSTGVETQYF	TRBV24-1	.	TRBD1	TRBJ2-5
TGTGCCAGCTCGCCCTCGGGCCCCAACGGAGCTTTCTTT	CASSPSGPNGAFF	TRBV18	.	.	TRBJ1-1
TGTGCCAGCAGCCACAGGGATATGAACACTGAAGCTTTCTTT	CASSHRDMNTEAFF	TRBV11-2	.	.	TRBJ1-1
TGTGCCAGCAGCTTAGCGGGCCCAGGAAATGAAAAACTGTTTTTT	CASSLAGPGNEKLFF	TRBV7-9	few	.	TRBJ1-4
TGTGCCAGCAGTTTTTCGAATGAGCAGTTCTTC	CASSFSNEQFF	TRBV12-3/TRBV12-4	.	.	TRBJ2-1
TGCGCCAGCAGCCAGGACGTAGCGGGAGGGCGGTACGAGCAGTACTTC	CASSQDVAGGRYEQYF	TRBV4-3	.	TRBD2	TRBJ2-7
TGCAGTGCTAGTATTCCGGGGGCCATCTTTAACTATGGCTACACCTTC	CSASIPGAIFNYGYTF	TRBV20-1	few	.	TRBJ1-2
TGTGCCATCAGTCGACTAGGGGGGCAAGAGACCCAGTACTTC	CAISRLGGQETQYF	TRBV10-3	few	.	TRBJ2-5
TGTGCCAGCGCTAGTGGGACAGTACTCTACGAGCAGTACTTC	CASASGTVLYEQYF	TRBV28	few	TRBD1	TRBJ2-7
TGCAGCGTTGCTCCGGACGTCTACGAGCAGTACTTC	CSVAPDVYEQYF	TRBV29-1	.	.	TRBJ2-7
TGTGCCAGCAGCGTAGTGGTTTGGACAGGGCGAGGTTGGAACACTGAAGCTTTCTTT	CASSVVVWTGRGWNTEAFF	TRBV9	.	TRBD1	TRBJ1-1
TGTGCCAGCAGTGAATATAAGGGGCAGGGGACTGAAGCTTTCTTT	CASSEYKGQGTEAFF	TRBV25-1	.	.	TRBJ1-1
TGTGCCAGCAGCTTAGACCTAGGCTCCTACAATGAGCAGTTCTTC	CASSLDLGSYNEQFF	TRBV7-2	.	.	TRBJ2-1
TGCGCCAGCAGCCACATGAGGAGGCAGCTTTTACTTTACGAGCAGTACTTC	CASSHMRRQLLLYEQYF	TRBV4-3	.	.	TRBJ2-7
TGTGCCAGCAGTGAATTAGCGGGAGAAGAGACCCAGTACTTC	CASSELAGEETQYF	TRBV25-1	few	TRBD2	TRBJ2-5
TGCGCCAGCAGCTTGGGGGACAGTGCGCTCAATGGGCTTTCACCCCTCCACTTT	CASSLGDSALNGLSPLHF	TRBV5-1	.	TRBD1	TRBJ1-6
TGTGCCATCAGTGGACAGGGGGGCAATCAGCCCCAGCATTTT	CAISGQGGNQPQHF	TRBV10-3	.	TRBD1	TRBJ1-5
TGTGCCAGCAGCTACCTAGGGGGGGGATCCTACGAGCAGTACTTC	CASSYLGGGSYEQYF	TRBV7-9	.	.	TRBJ2-7
TGTGCCAGCAGAGGGACTTCGGTAGCGACCCAGTACTTC	CASRGTSVATQYF	TRBV7-8	.	.	TRBJ2-5
TGCAGTGCTAGAGATCGGCTAGGACCATTTGGAAACACCATATATTTT	CSARDRLGPFGNTIYF	TRBV20-1	few	.	TRBJ1-3
TGTGCCAGCAGCAAAGCAGAAGGTGGCTACACCTTC	CASSKAEGGYTF	TRBV21-1	.	.	TRBJ1-2
TGTGCCAGCAGCACGCCCCTTTTAGGGTCACCCCTCCACTTT	CASSTPLLGSPLHF	TRBV5-6	few	.	TRBJ1-6
TGCGCCAGCAGCCCCCAACAAACAGATTTTATTCATGGCTACACCTTC	CASSPQQTDFIHGYTF	TRBV4-3	few	.	TRBJ1-2
TGTGCCAGCAGCTTTGCGAGCACCGGGGAGCTGTTTTTT	CASSFASTGELFF	TRBV5-6	.	.	TRBJ2-2
TGCGCCAGCAGTCGTTACTTCTCGAACAACTACGAGCAGTACTTC	CASSRYFSNNYEQYF	TRBV4-3	few	.	TRBJ2-7
TGTGCCAGCAGTCGAGGCTTCATCCCCTACGAGCAGTACTTC	CASSRGFIPYEQYF	TRBV12-3/TRBV12-4	.	.	TRBJ2-7
TGTGCCAGCAGTTCCCACAGGGGGTACATGGAAAACATTCAGTACTTC	CASSSHRGYMENIQYF	TRBV6-6	.	TRBD1	TRBJ2-4